This T cell receptor beta chain was documented in a study of blood T cell repertoires in COVID-19. Study overall: Sites in the United States, Italy and Spain provided acute and convalescent COVID-19 samples. Sources were T cells, B-cell-depleted T cells, or PBMCs; the material itself was cDNA or gDNA.

This clone was picked up one time. Original processing methods: Reference gene primer amplification yielded estimated nucleated cell counts. This table comes from immunoSEQ multiplex PCR, and its TCRdb copy is limited to in-frame clones, with some not included. That table supplies the V and J calls and clone size; D and trimming were determined from the DNA. The table lists fewer than 250,000 clones, about 88% of them singletons. Germline CDR1 reads SNHLY; CDR2 reads FYNNEI. The CDR3 length is 13 residues. Losses at the gene ends were 5 bases for V and 6 bases for J; bases not matched to a gene: 6. The sequenced sample consisted of peripheral blood. The J gene is TRBJ1-2, the V gene TRBV2; 7 nucleotides align to TRBD1. The origin of this receptor is a woman between 40 and 50 years old who had recovered from COVID-19. DNA of the CDR3: TGTGCCAGCAGTCACCGGGACAGAGATGGCTACACCTTC. This gives the protein CASSHRDRDGYTF.